These 20 T cell receptor beta chains originate from one sample sequenced in a study of CD8 T cells in ankylosing spondylitis. Antigens for these TCRs are unknown. Study results and limitations: What seemed typical of ankylosing spondylitis blood was a TCR beta motif built from several highly homologous variants.

Using its own MiXCR run on the 5' RACE reads, TCRdb lists one record per CDR3 protein. Among about 450,000 distinct CDR3 sequences listed, around 26% were seen once. Sequenced material: blood, either unsorted or a sorted T cell fraction (not recorded which). These receptors all stem from a male donor with ankylosing spondylitis.

The rearrangement uses TRBV6-2 or TRBV6-3 and TRBJ2-7; a possible D gene is TRBD2 (6 bases). Trimming removed 8 bases at V and 1 base at J, with 12 bases between. The CDR3 contains 13 residues. The germline V gene encodes CDR1 MNHEY and CDR2 SVGEGT. The DNA for the CDR3 is TGTGCCAGCCGGGACTTATCTTCCTACGAGCAGTACTTC. This sequence encodes CASRDLSSYEQYF.

The CDR3 here is CASSVRQFSSYNEQFF. CDR3 sequence (DNA): TGTGCCAGCAGCGTACGACAGTTCTCCTCCTACAATGAGCAGTTCTTC. This rearrangement joins TRBV11-3 to TRBJ2-1; tentatively, D is TRBD1 (5 bases). Per germline, CDR1 SGHNT and CDR2 YENEEA. Trimming left V 5 bases short and J 0 bases short, with 14 bases between. The CDR3 extends over 16 amino acids.

The rearrangement links TRBV5-1 to TRBJ1-1; D call uncertain. The CDR3 contains 15 residues. Germline lookup yields CDR1 SGHRS and CDR2 YFSETQ. Trimming pared 0 bases from V and 3 bases from J, leaving 12 bases between. CDR3 loop: CASSLEVSGHTEAFF. As DNA, the CDR3 is TGCGCCAGCAGCTTGGAGGTCAGCGGACACACTGAAGCTTTCTTT.

This clonotype was observed a handful of times. This chain connects TRBV5-1 to TRBJ2-7; 7 positions match TRBD2. In germline, CDR1 is SGHRS, CDR2 YFSETQ. The ends lost 2 bases at V and 6 bases at J; junction bases unmatched: 5. The CDR3 extends over 13 amino acids. The CDR3 sequence is CASSLSGISEQYV. CDR3 bases: TGCGCCAGCAGCTTAAGCGGGATAAGCGAGCAGTACGTC.

This clonotype appeared a few times. The chain recombines TRBV2 with TRBJ1-1; D not certain. V dropped 2 bases and J dropped 4 bases, with 11 bases sitting between them. The CDR3 has 14 amino acids. Germline values: CDR1 SNHLY, CDR2 FYNNEI. The DNA for the CDR3 is TGTGCCAGCAGTGAATTGTCAGGTAGCACTGAAGCTTTCTTT. This gives the protein CASSELSGSTEAFF.

This chain uses TRBV5-1 with TRBJ1-4, with D possibly being TRBD1 (6 bases). From germline, CDR1 is SGHRS and CDR2 YFSETQ. The V end was cut by 1 base, the J end by 0 bases, with 10 bases between. The CDR3 contains 16 residues. In DNA, the CDR3 is TGCGCCAGCAGCTTGAGGGGGGCCGCAACTAATGAAAAACTGTTTTTT. This sequence encodes CASSLRGAATNEKLFF.

In its sample, this clonotype was seen a few times. The chain joins TRBV2 to TRBJ1-4; 9 bases map to TRBD1. The CDR3 contains 14 residues. V shed 7 bases, J shed 7 bases, and the junction held 7 bases outside the gene matches. Germline-derived CDR1 and CDR2 are SNHLY and FYNNEI. The DNA of the CDR3 is TGTGCCAGCAATCCGGGACAGGGCGGTGAAAAACTGTTTTTT. This sequence encodes CASNPGQGGEKLFF. Complete variable domain (other parts from reference TRBV2 and TRBJ1-4): EPEVTQTPSHQVTQMGQEVILRCVPISNHLYFYWYRQILGQKVEFLVSFYNNEISEKSEIFDDQFSVERPDGSNFTLKIRSTKLEDSAMYFCASNPGQGGEKLFFGSGTQLSVL.

This sequence joins TRBV6-6 and TRBJ1-1; no reliable D call. The CDR3 sequence is 12 residues long. V was cut by 2 bases and J by 5 bases, with 6 bases left in between. In germline, CDR1 is MNHNY, CDR2 SVGAGI (reference sequence). The CDR3: CASSYRRTEAFF. The CDR3 DNA reads TGTGCCAGCAGTTACAGGAGAACTGAAGCTTTCTTT.

This clonotype was observed a few times. The V call is TRBV30, the J call TRBJ1-6, with a tentative D call TRBD1 (5 bases). The V gene's germline CDR1 is GTSNPN and CDR2 SVGIG (reference sequence). V lost 7 bases to trimming and J lost 0 bases, with 16 bases between them. The CDR3 totals 16 residues. The DNA for the CDR3 is TGTGCCTTAAGACAGCGATGGAGCTCCTATAATTCACCCCTCCACTTT. Protein sequence: CALRQRWSSYNSPLHF.

In its sample, this clonotype was seen a few times. The chain carries TRBV12-3 or TRBV12-4 and TRBJ1-2, with D unresolved. Deletions cut 5 bases from V and 4 bases from J, with 14 bases between. The CDR3 consists of 14 residues. CDR3 in DNA: TGTGCCAGCAGTCCGACCCCTGAAGTCTATGGCTACACCTTC. Translating gives CASSPTPEVYGYTF.

This chain joins TRBV20-1 and TRBJ2-2; D unresolved. Trimming cost V 0 bases and J 5 bases, with 7 bases left between them. This CDR3 is built from 13 residues. Germline CDR1 and CDR2: DFQATT and SNEGSKA (reference sequence). CDR3 in DNA: TGCAGTGCTAGAGAGGCTGGGACCGGGGAGCTGTTTTTT. It codes for CSAREAGTGELFF.

V is TRBV5-1 and J is TRBJ2-6; D is perhaps TRBD1 (6 bases). Germline-derived CDR1 and CDR2 are SGHRS and YFSETQ. CDR3 size: 16 residues. The germline V and J ends were trimmed by 3 bases and 2 bases, with 12 bases remaining between them. The CDR3 spells CASSYREATGANVLTF. CDR3 nucleotide sequence: TGCGCCAGCAGCTACAGGGAAGCGACTGGGGCCAACGTCCTGACTTTC.

This clonotype has a handful of counts. The gene calls are TRBV20-1 and TRBJ2-1, with D maybe TRBD1 (6 bases). The ends were cut back, 2 bases at V and 7 bases at J, with 12 bases in the middle. There are 13 residues in the CDR3. CDR1 is DFQATT and CDR2 is SNEGSKA in the germline V gene (reference sequence). CDR3 nucleotide sequence: TGCAGTGCTAGACCCCGAGGACAGAATGAGCAGTTCTTC. Residues: CSARPRGQNEQFF.

The chain recombines TRBV6-1 with TRBJ1-1; the D gene is possibly TRBD1 (5 bases). Germline CDR1 MNHNS, CDR2 SASEGT. The CDR3 is 14 amino acids. V lost 10 bases, J lost 1 base, and 16 bases lay in between. The CDR3: CATTGGLGNTEAFF. The CDR3 DNA sequence: TGTGCCACGACGGGGGGATTAGGGAACACTGAAGCTTTCTTT.

This clonotype showed up just a few times. The chain couples TRBV11-2 to TRBJ1-2, with no clear D. The CDR3 consists of 14 residues. The germline V gene encodes CDR1 SGHAT and CDR2 FQNNGV. The V and J ends lost 3 bases and 3 bases respectively, with 11 bases between them. In DNA, the CDR3 is TGTGCCAGCAGCTTCTCGGGCGTCGACTATGGCTACACCTTC. Protein product: CASSFSGVDYGYTF.

Only a few counts were recorded for this clonotype. CDR3 residues: CASSYTSGREHTQYF. CDR3 coding DNA: TGTGCCAGCAGCTATACATCCGGGCGGGAGCATACGCAGTATTTT. The V and J genes are TRBV7-2 and TRBJ2-3; 7 bases match TRBD2. The CDR3 spans 15 residues. The germline CDR1 and CDR2 sequences are SGHTA and FQGNSA. The J segment lost 7 bases and the V segment lost 4 bases, leaving 11 bases of the junction unmatched.

This clonotype was observed a handful of times. The rearrangement uses TRBV3-1 and TRBJ1-2; D unresolved. The CDR3 loop spans 13 amino acids. V lost 7 bases and J lost 6, with 15 bases in between. CDR1 and CDR2 (germline): LGHDT, YNNKEL (reference sequence). The CDR3 sequence is CASKGEGADGYTF. CDR3 sequence (DNA): TGTGCCAGCAAGGGAGAGGGAGCGGATGGCTACACCTTC. The full variable domain, in which reference TRBV3-1 and TRBJ1-2 provide the parts outside the CDR3, is DTAVSQTPKYLVTQMGNDKSIKCEQNLGHDTMYWYKQDSKKFLKIMFSYNNKELIINETVPNRFSPKSPDKAHLNLHINSLELGDSAVYFCASKGEGADGYTFGSGTRLTVV.

A single count supports this clonotype. The chain joins TRBV20-1 to TRBJ2-2; D may be TRBD2 (7 bases). The CDR3 contains 16 residues. Germline values: CDR1 DFQATT, CDR2 SNEGSKA (reference sequence). Trimming cost V 1 base and J 7 bases, with 19 bases left between them. The CDR3 is CSARARGASIGGELFF. The CDR3 coding sequence is TGCAGTGCTAGAGCCCGGGGGGCATCGATAGGCGGGGAGCTGTTTTTT.

This clonotype was recorded a few times. The chain couples TRBV28 to TRBJ2-7; no firm D call. Per germline, CDR1 MDHEN and CDR2 SYDVKM. CDR3 size: 12 residues. V dropped 4 bases and J dropped 2 bases, with 6 bases sitting between them. The DNA for the CDR3 is TGTGCCAGCAGTTCAGGACCCTACGAGCAGTACGTC. Translating gives CASSSGPYEQYV.

The sample holds a few counts of this clonotype. This chain links TRBV29-1 with TRBJ1-2; a weak D match, TRBD1 (5 bases). The germline V gene has CDR1 SQVTM and CDR2 ANQGSEA. The CDR3 totals 13 residues. V lost 6 bases to trimming and J lost 4 bases, with 15 bases between them. The chain's CDR3 is CSVGEGNGYGYTF. The CDR3 bases are TGCAGCGTGGGGGAAGGGAACGGCTATGGCTACACCTTC.